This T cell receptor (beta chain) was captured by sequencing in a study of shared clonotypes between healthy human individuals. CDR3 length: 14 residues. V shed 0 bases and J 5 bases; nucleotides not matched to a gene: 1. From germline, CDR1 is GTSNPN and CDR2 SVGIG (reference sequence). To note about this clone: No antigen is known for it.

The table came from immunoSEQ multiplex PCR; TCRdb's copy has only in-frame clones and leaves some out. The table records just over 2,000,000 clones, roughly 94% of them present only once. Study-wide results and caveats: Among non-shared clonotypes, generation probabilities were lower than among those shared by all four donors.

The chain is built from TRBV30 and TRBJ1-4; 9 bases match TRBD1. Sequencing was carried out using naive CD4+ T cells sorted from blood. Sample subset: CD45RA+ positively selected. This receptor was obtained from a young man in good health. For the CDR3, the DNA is TGTGCCTGGAGTGTGGGGACAGGGAATGAAAAACTGTTTTTT. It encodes CAWSVGTGNEKLFF.